This passage covers 27 T cell receptor beta chains from one sample sequenced in a study of beta chain features in type 1 diabetes. The investigators reverse transcribed all of the isolated RNA, so they sequenced expressed TCRB transcripts. Sequenced by immunoSEQ multiplex PCR; TCRdb stores in-frame clones only, minus some. The sample has roughly 140,000 clones; about 51% are singletons. What was sequenced was Tregs from blood. The receptors stem from a man in his late teens or twenties in good health.

This clone has only one observation. J is TRBJ2-3 and V is TRBV9, with 9 bases aligning to TRBD1. The CDR3 has 16 amino acids. V lost 3 bases and J lost 5; bases outside the gene matches: 10. Germline assignment: CDR1 SGDLS and CDR2 YYNGEE. CDR3 sequence (DNA): TGTGCCAGCAGCGACCGGGACAGGGCCGTGGGAGATACGCAGTATTTT. Translating gives CASSDRDRAVGDTQYF.

The gene calls are TRBV9 and TRBJ2-4; 8 positions match TRBD2. The V segment lost 5 bases and the J segment 5 bases; nucleotides outside the gene matches: 15. Per the germline V gene, CDR1 is SGDLS and CDR2 is YYNGEE. The CDR3 loop spans 17 amino acids. The CDR3 loop reads CASSPGLAIRGENIQYF. CDR3 DNA: TGTGCCAGCAGTCCTGGACTAGCCATAAGGGGGGAAAACATTCAGTACTTC.

The gene calls are TRBV7-2 and TRBJ1-5; unclear D gene. V lost 4 bases, J lost 0 bases, and 10 bases lay in between. The CDR3 is 15 residues long. Germline V gene lookup returns CDR1 SGHTA and CDR2 FQGNSA. The CDR3, as DNA: TGTGCCAGCAGCTCCCAGGTTTATAGCAATCAGCCCCAGCATTTT. It encodes CASSSQVYSNQPQHF.

The CDR3, as DNA: TGTGCCAGCAGCCGCGACTCGGCCAGCTCCTACGAGCAGTACTTC. Residues: CASSRDSASSYEQYF. This chain uses TRBV14 with TRBJ2-7, with D unclear. Trimming cost V 4 bases and J 0 bases, with 13 bases left between them. This CDR3 has 15 amino acids. The V gene's germline CDR1 is SGHDN and CDR2 FVKESK.

The chain carries TRBV5-5 and TRBJ2-1, with TRBD1 matching 8 bases. With 4 bases clipped from V and 6 bases from J, the junction kept 15 bases outside the gene matches. There are 17 residues in the CDR3. Germline V gives CDR1 SGHKS, CDR2 YYEKEE (reference sequence). CDR3 sequence: CASSPWTGRVLRNEQFF. The CDR3 DNA follows: TGTGCCAGCAGCCCTTGGACAGGGAGAGTCTTACGCAATGAGCAGTTCTTC.

The chain has TRBV20-1 and TRBJ2-1; D uncertain. Per the germline V gene, CDR1 is DFQATT and CDR2 is SNEGSKA (reference sequence). Deletions cut 5 bases from V and 6 bases from J, with 8 bases between. This CDR3 spans 11 amino acids. CDR3 region: CSASWLNEQFF. In nucleotides, the CDR3 is TGCAGTGCTTCCTGGCTCAATGAGCAGTTCTTC.

This chain joins TRBV28 and TRBJ2-2; the match to TRBD2 covers 10 bases. V gave up 3 bases and J gave up 5 bases; unmatched junction bases: 18. Germline values: CDR1 MDHEN, CDR2 SYDVKM. The CDR3 is 20 residues long. The CDR3 DNA follows: TGTGCCAGCAGTTTGGTAGCGGGAGGATTAGTAGCTAATGGGACCGGGGAGCTGTTTTTT. This gives the protein CASSLVAGGLVANGTGELFF.

The V call is TRBV9, the J call TRBJ2-5; possibly TRBD1 for D (5 bases). CDR1 is SGDLS, CDR2 YYNGEE, per germline. The CDR3 consists of 13 residues. Trimming shortened V by 3 bases and J by 4 bases, and 10 bases separated the two germline ends. The CDR3: CASSAGATETQYF. The CDR3 nucleotides are TGTGCCAGCAGCGCTGGGGCTACAGAGACCCAGTACTTC. Based on the CDR3 plus reference TRBV9 and TRBJ2-5, the full variable domain is DSGVTQTPKHLITATGQRVTLRCSPRSGDLSVYWYQQSLDQGLQFLIQYYNGEERAKGNILERFSAQQFPDLHSELNLSSLELGDSALYFCASSAGATETQYFGPGTRLLVL.

The chain employs TRBV29-1 and TRBJ1-2, with a possible D match to TRBD1 (6 bases). CDR3 size: 13 residues. Germline-derived CDR1 and CDR2 are SQVTM and ANQGSEA. V was shortened by 6 bases and J by 1 base, with 12 bases between the two germline ends. The CDR3 nucleotides read TGCAGCGTGAAGAGGGGGGGTAACTATGGCTACACCTTC. Residues: CSVKRGGNYGYTF. Variable domain in full (rest from reference TRBV29-1 and TRBJ1-2): SAVISQKPSRDICQRGTSLTIQCQVDSQVTMMFWYRQQPGQSLTLIATANQGSEATYESGFVIDKFPISRPNLTFSTLTVSNMSPEDSSIYLCSVKRGGNYGYTFGSGTRLTVV.

This chain joins TRBV7-2 and TRBJ2-7; 9 positions agree with TRBD1. The ends lost 0 bases at V and 0 bases at J; junction bases unmatched: 3. This CDR3 is built from 16 residues. The germline V gene encodes CDR1 SGHTA and CDR2 FQGNSA. CDR3 protein: CASSLAGTGTSYEQYF. CDR3 in DNA: TGTGCCAGCAGCTTAGCTGGGACAGGGACCTCCTACGAGCAGTACTTC.

The chain uses TRBV19 and TRBJ1-1; a possible D gene is TRBD1 (5 bases). The CDR3 spans 14 residues. Trimming stripped 6 bases from V and 4 bases from J, with 15 bases between. Germline V gives CDR1 LNHDA, CDR2 SQIVND (reference sequence). The CDR3 DNA reads TGTGCCAGTAGGGCAGGGTCCAGTAGCACTGAAGCTTTCTTT. The encoded protein is CASRAGSSSTEAFF.

Only one count was recorded for this clone. This rearrangement joins TRBV5-1 to TRBJ2-3, with D possibly TRBD2 on 6 matching bases. Trimming left V 1 base short and J 2 bases short, with 14 bases between. The CDR3 sequence is 16 residues long. The germline V gene encodes CDR1 SGHRS and CDR2 YFSETQ. The CDR3 DNA is TGCGCCAGCAGCTTGAGGGTGGCGGGATACACAGATACGCAGTATTTT. This sequence encodes CASSLRVAGYTDTQYF.

This clone was recorded only once. V is TRBV2 and J is TRBJ2-7; 12 bases map to TRBD2. V shed 7 bases and J 0 bases; nucleotides not matched to a gene: 10. The CDR3 extends over 17 amino acids. The germline V gene has CDR1 SNHLY and CDR2 FYNNEI. The CDR3 loop is CASTELRLAGASYEQYF. The DNA of the CDR3 is TGTGCCAGCACCGAGCTGCGACTAGCGGGGGCCTCCTACGAGCAGTACTTC.

CDR3 DNA sequence: TGTGCCAGCAGCGAGCGGAGGGATGCAGGGGGCTACGAGCAGTACTTC. Translating it yields CASSERRDAGGYEQYF. The rearrangement uses TRBV7-9 and TRBJ2-7, with D perhaps TRBD1 (7 bases). This CDR3 has 16 amino acids. V was trimmed by 5 bases and J by 3 bases, leaving 20 bases between them. The germline gives CDR1 SEHNR, CDR2 FQNEAQ (reference sequence).

The chain links TRBV5-1 to TRBJ1-1, with D perhaps TRBD1 (5 bases). This CDR3 is 14 amino acids long. The germline CDR1 and CDR2 sequences are SGHRS and YFSETQ. V was trimmed by 4 bases and J by 2 bases, leaving 12 bases between them. The CDR3 loop reads CASSELQVNTEAFF. CDR3 DNA: TGCGCCAGCAGCGAGCTACAGGTCAACACTGAAGCTTTCTTT.

This clone has a handful of counts. This chain uses TRBV7-2 with TRBJ2-4, with 11 positions matching TRBD2. The V gene end was trimmed by 5 bases and the J gene end by 5 bases; junction bases not matched to a gene: 8. The CDR3 contains 16 residues. Per the germline V gene, CDR1 is SGHTA and CDR2 is FQGNSA. This CDR3 reads CASSILAGGPENIQYF. CDR3 bases: TGTGCCAGCAGCATCCTAGCGGGGGGCCCCGAAAACATTCAGTACTTC.

The sample holds a few counts of this clone. The V gene is TRBV4-2, the J gene TRBJ2-1, with D maybe TRBD1 (5 bases). Per germline, CDR1 LGHNA and CDR2 YNFKEQ. Trimming shortened V by 3 bases and J by 5 bases, and 14 bases separated the two germline ends. This CDR3 is built from 15 residues. CDR3 region: CASSQPTQGHNEQFF. In nucleotides, the CDR3 is TGTGCCAGCAGCCAGCCGACTCAGGGTCACAATGAGCAGTTCTTC.

CDR3 loop: CASSVAGGGETQYF. CDR3 sequence (DNA): TGTGCCAGCAGCGTAGCGGGGGGCGGCGAGACCCAGTACTTC. The chain joins TRBV9 to TRBJ2-5, with D tentatively TRBD2 (7 bases). Germline CDR1 reads SGDLS; CDR2 reads YYNGEE. The CDR3 extends over 14 amino acids. Between the trimmed V and J ends, which lost 0 bases and 5 bases, there was a span of 11 bases.

In its sample, this clone was seen a few times. The chain uses TRBV2 and TRBJ2-1; 7 nucleotides align to TRBD2. V lost 2 bases and J lost 8; bases outside the gene matches: 12. The length of the CDR3 is 16 residues. CDR1 is SNHLY and CDR2 is FYNNEI in the germline V gene. CDR3: CASSEFPGLVVYEQFF. CDR3 coding DNA: TGTGCCAGCAGTGAATTCCCCGGACTAGTTGTCTATGAGCAGTTCTTC. Full variable domain (rest looked up from reference TRBV2 and TRBJ2-1): EPEVTQTPSHQVTQMGQEVILRCVPISNHLYFYWYRQILGQKVEFLVSFYNNEISEKSEIFDDQFSVERPDGSNFTLKIRSTKLEDSAMYFCASSEFPGLVVYEQFFGPGTRLTVL.

The chain uses TRBV9 and TRBJ2-1, with TRBD2 matching 9 bases. This CDR3 has 16 residues. V lost 6 bases to trimming and J lost 7 bases; unmatched junction nucleotides: 14. The germline V gene has CDR1 SGDLS and CDR2 YYNGEE. CDR3 sequence reads: CASTESGRGGQNEQFF. The CDR3 nucleotides read TGTGCCAGCACTGAAAGCGGGCGGGGGGGCCAGAATGAGCAGTTCTTC.

V usage is TRBV5-1 and J usage is TRBJ1-4, with TRBD1 matching over 7 bases. V lost 2 bases and J lost 8; bases outside the gene matches: 12. This CDR3 is 16 amino acids long. The germline V gene has CDR1 SGHRS and CDR2 YFSETQ. CDR3 region: CASSLPRGFVEEKLFF. In nucleotides, the CDR3 is TGCGCCAGCAGCTTACCCAGGGGGTTCGTGGAGGAAAAACTGTTTTTT.

The V call is TRBV27, the J call TRBJ2-7; 9 bases match TRBD1. V gave up 6 bases and J gave up 4 bases; unmatched junction bases: 10. This CDR3 region has 15 residues. Germline assignment: CDR1 MNHEY and CDR2 SMNVEV (reference sequence). CDR3 sequence (DNA): TGTGCCAGCAGCCCTGGACAGGGGCGGACGTACGAGCAGTACTTC. Its protein is CASSPGQGRTYEQYF.

CDR3 amino acids: CASSHDRRGYENIQYF. CDR3 DNA sequence: TGTGCCAGCAGCCACGATCGCAGGGGGTATGAAAACATTCAGTACTTC. The chain is built from TRBV14 and TRBJ2-4; 7 bases agree with TRBD1. V lost 3 bases to trimming and J lost 5 bases; unmatched junction nucleotides: 10. CDR1 and CDR2 (germline): SGHDN, FVKESK. CDR3 length: 16 amino acids.

The rearrangement links TRBV7-9 to TRBJ2-3; D is possibly TRBD1 (6 bases). CDR3 length: 15 residues. Trimming took 5 bases from V and 0 from J, leaving 12 bases between them. From germline, CDR1 is SEHNR and CDR2 FQNEAQ (reference sequence). The chain's CDR3 is CASSNTGTSTDTQYF. The CDR3 region has the DNA TGTGCCAGCAGCAACACAGGGACGAGCACAGATACGCAGTATTTT.

This chain joins TRBV27 and TRBJ2-1; 13 bases match TRBD2. Trimming cost V 10 bases and J 0 bases; bases outside gene matches: 21. This CDR3 is built from 21 residues. Germline-derived CDR1 and CDR2 are MNHEY and SMNVEV (reference sequence). Here the CDR3 DNA reads TGTGCCACCTCCAGTTACGGACGACTAGCGGGAGGTAAGAGCTCCTACAATGAGCAGTTCTTC. Residues: CATSSYGRLAGGKSSYNEQFF.

The chain has TRBV27 and TRBJ2-5; TRBD1 aligns across 10 bases. CDR3 length equals 15 residues. Germline values: CDR1 MNHEY, CDR2 SMNVEV (reference sequence). The V gene end was trimmed by 4 bases and the J gene end by 5 bases; junction bases not matched to a gene: 7. The CDR3 coding sequence is TGTGCCAGCAGTTCACCGGGACAGGGGCTGGAGACCCAGTACTTC. Translated: CASSSPGQGLETQYF.

The table lists this clone with a few counts. The chain carries TRBV5-1 and TRBJ2-7, with 11 nucleotides matching TRBD2. V trimming: 4 bases; J trimming: 6 bases; junction bases outside the gene matches: 12. Germline V gene data show CDR1 as SGHRS and CDR2 as YFSETQ. CDR3 size: 16 residues. In nucleotides, the CDR3 is TGCGCCAGCAGCCTCCAACTAGCGGGAGTAGCAAGCGAGCAGTACTTC. It is translated as CASSLQLAGVASEQYF.